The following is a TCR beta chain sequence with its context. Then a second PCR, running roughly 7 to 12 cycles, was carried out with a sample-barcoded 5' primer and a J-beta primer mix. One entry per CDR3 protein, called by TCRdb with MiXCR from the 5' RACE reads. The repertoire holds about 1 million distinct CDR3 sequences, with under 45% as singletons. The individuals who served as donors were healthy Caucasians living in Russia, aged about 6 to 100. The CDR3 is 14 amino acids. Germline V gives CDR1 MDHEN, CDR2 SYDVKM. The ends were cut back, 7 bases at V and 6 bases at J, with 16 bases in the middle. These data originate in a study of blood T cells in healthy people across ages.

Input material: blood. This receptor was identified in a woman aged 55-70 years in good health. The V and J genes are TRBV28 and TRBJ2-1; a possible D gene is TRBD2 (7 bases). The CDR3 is CASIERGRGNEQFF. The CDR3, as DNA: TGTGCCAGCATCGAAAGGGGGAGGGGCAATGAGCAGTTCTTC.